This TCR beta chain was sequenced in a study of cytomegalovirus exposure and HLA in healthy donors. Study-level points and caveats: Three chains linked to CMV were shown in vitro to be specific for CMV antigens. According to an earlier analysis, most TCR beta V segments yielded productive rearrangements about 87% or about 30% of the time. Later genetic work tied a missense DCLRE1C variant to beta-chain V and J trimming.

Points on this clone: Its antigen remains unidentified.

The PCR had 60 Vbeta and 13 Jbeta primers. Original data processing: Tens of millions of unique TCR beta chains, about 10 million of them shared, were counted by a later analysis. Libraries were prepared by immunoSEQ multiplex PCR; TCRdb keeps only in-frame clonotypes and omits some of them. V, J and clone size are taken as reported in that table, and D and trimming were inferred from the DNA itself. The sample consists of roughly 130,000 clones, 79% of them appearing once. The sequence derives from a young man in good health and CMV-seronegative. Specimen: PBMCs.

The CDR3 here is CASRGPGSDTQYF. The CDR3, as DNA: TGTGCCAGCAGGGGGCCGGGCTCAGATACGCAGTATTTT. The V gene is TRBV9, the J gene TRBJ2-3, with D possibly matching TRBD1 (5 bases). In germline, CDR1 is SGDLS, CDR2 YYNGEE. V lost 5 bases, J lost 4 bases, and 11 bases lay in between. The CDR3 totals 13 residues.